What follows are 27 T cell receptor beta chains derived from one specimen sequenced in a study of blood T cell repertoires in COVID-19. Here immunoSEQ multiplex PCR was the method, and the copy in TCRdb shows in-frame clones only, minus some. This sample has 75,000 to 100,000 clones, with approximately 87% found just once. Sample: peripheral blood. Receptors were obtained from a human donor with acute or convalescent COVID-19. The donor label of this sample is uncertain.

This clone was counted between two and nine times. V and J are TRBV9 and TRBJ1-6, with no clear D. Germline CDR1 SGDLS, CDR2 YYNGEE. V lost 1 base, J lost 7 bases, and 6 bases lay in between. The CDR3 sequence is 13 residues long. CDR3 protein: CASSVRGNSPLHF. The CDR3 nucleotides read TGTGCCAGCAGCGTACGGGGAAATTCACCCCTCCACTTT.

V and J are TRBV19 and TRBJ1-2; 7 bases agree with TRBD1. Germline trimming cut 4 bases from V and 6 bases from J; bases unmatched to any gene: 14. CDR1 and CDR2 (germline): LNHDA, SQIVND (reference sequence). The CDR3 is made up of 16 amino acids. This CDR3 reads CASSRDRVNVPNGYTF. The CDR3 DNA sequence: TGTGCCAGTAGTAGGGACAGAGTTAATGTTCCAAATGGCTACACCTTC.

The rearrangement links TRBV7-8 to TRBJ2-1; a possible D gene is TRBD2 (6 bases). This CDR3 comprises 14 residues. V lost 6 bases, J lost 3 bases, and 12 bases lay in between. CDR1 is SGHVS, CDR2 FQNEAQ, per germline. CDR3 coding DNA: TGTGCCAGCAGGACGACTAGTGGCTACAATGAGCAGTTCTTC. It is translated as CASRTTSGYNEQFF. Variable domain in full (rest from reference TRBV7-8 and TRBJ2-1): GAGVSQSPRYKVAKRGQDVALRCDPISGHVSLFWYQQALGQGPEFLTYFQNEAQLDKSGLPSDRFFAERPEGSVSTLKIQRTQQEDSAVYLCASRTTSGYNEQFFGPGTRLTVL.

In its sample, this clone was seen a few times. The CDR3: CSVGGVRNTEAFF. The CDR3 DNA reads as TGCAGCGTTGGAGGAGTACGGAACACTGAAGCTTTCTTT. V gene TRBV29-1 combines with J gene TRBJ1-1; D unresolved. The CDR3 has 13 amino acids. CDR1 and CDR2 from the germline V gene are SQVTM and ANQGSEA. Trimming removed 4 bases at V and 1 base at J, with 10 bases between.

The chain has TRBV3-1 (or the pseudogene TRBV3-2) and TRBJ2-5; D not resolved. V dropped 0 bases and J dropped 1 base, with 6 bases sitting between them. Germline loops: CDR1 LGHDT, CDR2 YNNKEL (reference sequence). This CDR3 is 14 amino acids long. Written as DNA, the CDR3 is TGTGCCAGCAGCCAAGAACTCCCCCAAGAGACCCAGTACTTC. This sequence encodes CASSQELPQETQYF.

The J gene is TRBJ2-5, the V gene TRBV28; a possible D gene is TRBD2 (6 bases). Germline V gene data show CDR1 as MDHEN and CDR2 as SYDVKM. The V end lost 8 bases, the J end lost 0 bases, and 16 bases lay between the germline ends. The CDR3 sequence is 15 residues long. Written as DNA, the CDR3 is TGTGCCAGCGGAGGGCCTTTTGGGTACCAAGAGACCCAGTACTTC. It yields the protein CASGGPFGYQETQYF.

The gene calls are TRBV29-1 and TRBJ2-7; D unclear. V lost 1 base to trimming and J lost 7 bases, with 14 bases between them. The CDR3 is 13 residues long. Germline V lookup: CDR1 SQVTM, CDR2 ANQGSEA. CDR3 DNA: TGCAGCGTTGAAGTATTGGCAGTTAAGGAGCAGTACTTC. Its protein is CSVEVLAVKEQYF.

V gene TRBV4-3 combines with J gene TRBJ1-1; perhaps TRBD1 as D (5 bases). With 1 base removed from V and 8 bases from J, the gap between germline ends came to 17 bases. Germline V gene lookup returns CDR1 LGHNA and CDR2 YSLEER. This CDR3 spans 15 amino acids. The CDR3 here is CASSQGQSGGREAFF. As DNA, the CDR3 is TGCGCCAGCAGCCAAGGGCAGTCCGGGGGAAGGGAAGCTTTCTTT.

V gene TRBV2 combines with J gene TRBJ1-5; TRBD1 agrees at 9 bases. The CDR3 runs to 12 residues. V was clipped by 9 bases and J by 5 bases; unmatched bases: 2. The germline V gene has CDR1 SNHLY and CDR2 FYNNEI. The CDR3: CARGQGDQPQHF. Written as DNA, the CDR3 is TGTGCCAGGGGACAGGGAGATCAGCCCCAGCATTTT.

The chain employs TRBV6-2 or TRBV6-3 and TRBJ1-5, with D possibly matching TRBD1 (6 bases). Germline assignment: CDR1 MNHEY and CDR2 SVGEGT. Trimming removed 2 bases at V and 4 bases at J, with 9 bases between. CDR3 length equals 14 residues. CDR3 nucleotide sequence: TGTGCCAGCAGTTACACAGGGATGAATCAGCCCCAGCATTTT. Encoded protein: CASSYTGMNQPQHF.

The CDR3 DNA sequence: TGTGCCAGTATAGGTCAGGGGGCAGGGAACACTGAAGCTTTCTTT. This gives the protein CASIGQGAGNTEAFF. This chain connects TRBV19 to TRBJ1-1; 8 nucleotides match TRBD1. The CDR3 contains 15 residues. Germline V gene lookup returns CDR1 LNHDA and CDR2 SQIVND (reference sequence). Trimming removed 7 bases from V and 1 base from J; junction bases left unmatched: 8.

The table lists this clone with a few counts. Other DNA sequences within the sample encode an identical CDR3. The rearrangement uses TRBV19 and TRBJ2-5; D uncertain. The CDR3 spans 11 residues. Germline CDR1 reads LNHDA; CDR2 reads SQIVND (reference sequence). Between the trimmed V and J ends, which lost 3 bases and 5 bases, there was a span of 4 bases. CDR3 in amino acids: CASSMRETQYF. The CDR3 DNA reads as TGTGCCAGTAGTATGCGGGAGACCCAGTACTTC.

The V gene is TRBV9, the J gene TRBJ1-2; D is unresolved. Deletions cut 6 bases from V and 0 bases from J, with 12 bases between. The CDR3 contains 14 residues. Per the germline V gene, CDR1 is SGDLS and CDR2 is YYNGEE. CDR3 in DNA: TGTGCCAGCACCTCTGACGGAGCTAACTATGGCTACACCTTC. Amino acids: CASTSDGANYGYTF.

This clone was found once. CDR3 DNA sequence: TGTGCCAGCAGCCCTACTATAGGACTCAGCACTGAAGCTTTCTTT. Translated, it gives CASSPTIGLSTEAFF. J is TRBJ1-1 and V is TRBV28; D gene unclear. Trimming stripped 6 bases from V and 4 bases from J, with 18 bases between. This CDR3 has 15 residues. In germline, CDR1 is MDHEN, CDR2 SYDVKM.

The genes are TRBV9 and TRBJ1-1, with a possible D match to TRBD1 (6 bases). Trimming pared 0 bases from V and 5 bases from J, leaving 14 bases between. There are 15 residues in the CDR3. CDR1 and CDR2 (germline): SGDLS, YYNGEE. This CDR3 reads CASSVALTGKTEAFF. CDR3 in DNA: TGTGCCAGCAGCGTAGCTTTAACAGGGAAGACTGAAGCTTTCTTT.

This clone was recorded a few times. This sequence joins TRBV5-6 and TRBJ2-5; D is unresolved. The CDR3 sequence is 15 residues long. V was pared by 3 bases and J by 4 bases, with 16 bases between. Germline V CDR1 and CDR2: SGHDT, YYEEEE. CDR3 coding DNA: TGTGCCAGCAGCTCACTGAGTAGCTTGGGAGAGACCCAGTACTTC. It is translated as CASSSLSSLGETQYF. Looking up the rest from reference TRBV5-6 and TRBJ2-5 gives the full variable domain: DAGVTQSPTHLIKTRGQQVTLRCSPKSGHDTVSWYQQALGQGPQFIFQYYEEEERQRGNFPDRFSGHQFPNYSSELNVNALLLGDSALYLCASSSLSSLGETQYFGPGTRLLVL.

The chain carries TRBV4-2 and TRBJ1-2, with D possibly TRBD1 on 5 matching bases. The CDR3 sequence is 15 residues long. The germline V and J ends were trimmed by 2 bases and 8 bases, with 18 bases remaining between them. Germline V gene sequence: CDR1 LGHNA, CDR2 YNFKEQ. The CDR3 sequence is CASSQNGQAGDGYTF. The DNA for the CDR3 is TGTGCCAGCAGCCAAAACGGTCAGGCGGGGGACGGCTACACCTTC.

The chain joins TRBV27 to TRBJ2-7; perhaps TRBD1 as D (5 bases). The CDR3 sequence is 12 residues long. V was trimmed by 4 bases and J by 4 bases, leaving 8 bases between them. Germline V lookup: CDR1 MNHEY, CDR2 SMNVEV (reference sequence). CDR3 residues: CASSSQGYEQYF. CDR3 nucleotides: TGTGCCAGCAGTTCCCAGGGTTACGAGCAGTACTTC.

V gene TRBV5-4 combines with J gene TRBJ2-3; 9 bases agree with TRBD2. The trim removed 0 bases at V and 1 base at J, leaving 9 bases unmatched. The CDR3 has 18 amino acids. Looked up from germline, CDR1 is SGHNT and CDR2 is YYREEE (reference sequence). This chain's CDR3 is CASSLGSGGGPRTDTQYF. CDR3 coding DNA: TGTGCCAGCAGCTTGGGTAGCGGGGGTGGTCCCCGCACAGATACGCAGTATTTT.

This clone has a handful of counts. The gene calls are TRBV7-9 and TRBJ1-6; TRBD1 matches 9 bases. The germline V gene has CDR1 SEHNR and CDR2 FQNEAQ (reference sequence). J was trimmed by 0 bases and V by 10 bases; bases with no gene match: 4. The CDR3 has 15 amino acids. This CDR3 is CATGQGDSYNSPLHF. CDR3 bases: TGTGCCACGGGACAGGGAGACTCCTATAATTCACCCCTCCACTTT.

CDR3: CASTETGQPTGEKLFF. The CDR3 region has the DNA TGTGCCAGCACAGAAACTGGACAGCCTACGGGTGAAAAACTGTTTTTT. The rearrangement uses TRBV28 and TRBJ1-4; TRBD1 might be the D (6 bases). CDR1 is MDHEN, CDR2 SYDVKM, per germline. The V and J ends lost 7 bases and 7 bases respectively, with 22 bases between them. The CDR3 sequence is 16 residues long.

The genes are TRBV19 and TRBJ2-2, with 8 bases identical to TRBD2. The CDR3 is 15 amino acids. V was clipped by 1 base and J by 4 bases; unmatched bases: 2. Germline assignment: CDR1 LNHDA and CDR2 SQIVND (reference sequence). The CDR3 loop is CASSIAGGTTGELFF. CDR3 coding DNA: TGTGCCAGTAGTATAGCGGGGGGGACCACCGGGGAGCTGTTTTTT.

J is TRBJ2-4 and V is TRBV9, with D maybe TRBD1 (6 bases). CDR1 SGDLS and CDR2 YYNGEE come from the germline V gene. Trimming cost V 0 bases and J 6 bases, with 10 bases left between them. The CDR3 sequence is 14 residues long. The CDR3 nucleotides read TGTGCCAGCAGCGTAGACAGGGCTGCAAACATTCAGTACTTC. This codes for CASSVDRAANIQYF.

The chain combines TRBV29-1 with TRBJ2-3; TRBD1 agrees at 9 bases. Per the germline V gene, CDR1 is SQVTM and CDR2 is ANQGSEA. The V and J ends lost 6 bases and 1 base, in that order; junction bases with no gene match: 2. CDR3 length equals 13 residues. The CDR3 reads CSVRDRGTDTQYF. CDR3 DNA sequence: TGCAGCGTCCGGGACAGGGGCACAGATACGCAGTATTTT.

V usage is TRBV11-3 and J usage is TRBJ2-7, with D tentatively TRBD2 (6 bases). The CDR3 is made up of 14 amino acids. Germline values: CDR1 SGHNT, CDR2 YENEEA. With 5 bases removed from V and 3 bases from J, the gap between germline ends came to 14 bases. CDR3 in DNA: TGTGCCAGCAGCATCCGTCGGGGGTTCTACGAGCAGTACTTC. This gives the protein CASSIRRGFYEQYF. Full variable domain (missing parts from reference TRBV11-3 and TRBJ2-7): EAGVVQSPRYKIIEKKQPVAFWCNPISGHNTLYWYLQNLGQGPELLIRYENEEAVDDSQLPKDRFSAERLKGVDSTLKIQPAELGDSAVYLCASSIRRGFYEQYFGPGTRLTVT.

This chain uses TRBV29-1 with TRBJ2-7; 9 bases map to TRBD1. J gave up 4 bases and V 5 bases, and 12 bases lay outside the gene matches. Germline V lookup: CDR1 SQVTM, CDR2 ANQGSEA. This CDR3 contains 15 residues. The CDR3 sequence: CSVRRDRAAGYEQYF. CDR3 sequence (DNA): TGCAGCGTTCGCCGGGACAGGGCGGCGGGATACGAGCAGTACTTC.

The CDR3 DNA is TGTGCCAGCAGTTTAGAGGGAGGGAGAGCTTTCTTT. This encodes CASSLEGGRAFF. The J gene is TRBJ1-1, the V gene TRBV27; D gene ambiguous. The germline V gene encodes CDR1 MNHEY and CDR2 SMNVEV (reference sequence). The CDR3 consists of 12 residues. Trimming took off 2 bases at V and 10 bases at J, with 11 bases between the two ends.